This T cell receptor (beta chain) was documented in a study of blood T cell repertoires in COVID-19. Looking at the study overall: The United States, Italy and Spain provided the acute and convalescent COVID-19 samples.

Study processing details: Using reference gene primer amplification, nucleated cell counts were estimated. Measured with immunoSEQ multiplex PCR; TCRdb has only the in-frame clones, and not every one. V and J calls plus clone size are reproduced from that table; the DNA served to infer D and trimming. The sample records a few hundred thousand clones, about 90% being singletons. V dropped 3 bases and J dropped 4; count of bases not matched to a gene: 3. The length of the CDR3 is 13 residues. This TCR derives from a man aged 60 to 69 with acute or convalescent COVID-19. The sequenced sample consisted of peripheral blood. The chain has TRBV12-3 or TRBV12-4 and TRBJ2-7; TRBD1 aligns across 7 bases. The CDR3 DNA reads TGTGCCAGCAGTTTGACAGGGTTGTACGAGCAGTACTTC. It encodes CASSLTGLYEQYF.